The clone carrying this T cell receptor beta chain was observed a few times. Trimming removed 6 bases from V and 0 bases from J, with 12 bases in between. The CDR3 contains 16 residues. CDR1 is SGHVS, CDR2 FNYEAQ, per germline. This sample is drawn from a study of blood T cell repertoires in COVID-19. On the study more broadly: Samples representing acute and convalescent COVID-19 were sourced from the United States, Italy and Spain. Nucleic acid was either cDNA or gDNA, and it came from T cells, B-cell-depleted T cells, or PBMCs.

The authors' processing: Scientists estimated how many nucleated cells there were by amplifying reference gene primers. Clones were sequenced by immunoSEQ multiplex PCR, and TCRdb holds only the in-frame ones, with some missing. V, J and clone size reflect that table, while D and trimming were determined from the DNA. The sample comprises about 220,000 clones, 80% to 85% of which are singletons, and 5.1% rests with the top ten. This TCR was recovered from a woman in her fifties or sixties who had recovered from COVID-19. The V gene is TRBV7-6, the J gene TRBJ1-6; tentatively, D is TRBD1 (6 bases). Input material: peripheral blood. The CDR3, as DNA: TGTGCCAGCAGTCCAGGGGAGGGCTCCTATAATTCACCCCTCCACTTT. The encoded protein is CASSPGEGSYNSPLHF.